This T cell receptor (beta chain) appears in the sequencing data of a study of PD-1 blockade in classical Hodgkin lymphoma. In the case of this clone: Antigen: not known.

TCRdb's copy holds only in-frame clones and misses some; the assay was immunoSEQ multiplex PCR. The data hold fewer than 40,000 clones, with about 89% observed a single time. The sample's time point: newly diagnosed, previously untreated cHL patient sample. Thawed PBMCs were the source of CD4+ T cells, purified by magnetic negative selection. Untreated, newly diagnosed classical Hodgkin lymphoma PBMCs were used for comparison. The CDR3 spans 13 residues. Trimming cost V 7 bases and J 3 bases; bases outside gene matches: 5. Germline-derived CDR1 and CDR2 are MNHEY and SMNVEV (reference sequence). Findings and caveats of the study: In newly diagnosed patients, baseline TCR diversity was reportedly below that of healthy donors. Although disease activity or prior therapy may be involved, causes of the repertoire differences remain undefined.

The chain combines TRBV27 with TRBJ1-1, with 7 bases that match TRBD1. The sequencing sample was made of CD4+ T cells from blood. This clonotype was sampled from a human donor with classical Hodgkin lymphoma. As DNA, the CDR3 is TGTGCCAGCAACGACAGGGTTCACACTGAAGCTTTCTTT. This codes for CASNDRVHTEAFF.